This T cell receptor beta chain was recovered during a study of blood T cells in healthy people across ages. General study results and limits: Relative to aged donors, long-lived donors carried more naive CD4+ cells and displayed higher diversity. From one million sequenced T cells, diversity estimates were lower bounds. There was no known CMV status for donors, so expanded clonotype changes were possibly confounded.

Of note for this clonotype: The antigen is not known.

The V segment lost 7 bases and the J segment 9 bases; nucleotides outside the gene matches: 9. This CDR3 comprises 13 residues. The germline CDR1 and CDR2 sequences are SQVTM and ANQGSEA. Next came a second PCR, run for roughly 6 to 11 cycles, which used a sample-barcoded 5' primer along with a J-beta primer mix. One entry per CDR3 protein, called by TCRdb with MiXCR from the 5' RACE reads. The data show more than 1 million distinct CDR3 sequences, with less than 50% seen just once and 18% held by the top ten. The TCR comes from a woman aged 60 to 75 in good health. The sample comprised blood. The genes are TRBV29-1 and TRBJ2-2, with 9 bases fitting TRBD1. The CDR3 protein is CSGGQGRSRELFF. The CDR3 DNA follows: TGCAGCGGGGGACAGGGAAGGAGCCGGGAGCTGTTTTTT.